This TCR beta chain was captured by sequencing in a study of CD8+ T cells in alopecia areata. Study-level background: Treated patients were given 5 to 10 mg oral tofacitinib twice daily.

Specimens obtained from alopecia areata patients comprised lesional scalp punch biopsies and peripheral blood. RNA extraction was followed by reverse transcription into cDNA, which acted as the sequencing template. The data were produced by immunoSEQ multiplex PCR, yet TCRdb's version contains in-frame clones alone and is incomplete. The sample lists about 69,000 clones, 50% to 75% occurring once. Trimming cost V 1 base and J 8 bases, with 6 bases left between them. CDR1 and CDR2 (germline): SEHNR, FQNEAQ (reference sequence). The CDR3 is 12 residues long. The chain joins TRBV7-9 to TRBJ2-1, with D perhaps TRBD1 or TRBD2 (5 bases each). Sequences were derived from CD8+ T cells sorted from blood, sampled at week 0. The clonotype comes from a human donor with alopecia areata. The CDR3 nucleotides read TGTGCCAGCAGCTTAGGGGGGTATGAGCAGTTCTTC. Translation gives CASSLGGYEQFF.